Listed below are T cell receptor beta chains from one sample, sequenced in a study of shared clonotypes between healthy human individuals. The assay was immunoSEQ multiplex PCR, and TCRdb's table has in-frame clones only and misses some. Of over a million clones listed, 96% are singletons. The sequencing input was naive CD4+ T cells sorted from blood. The receptors shown here come from a man aged 25 to 45 in good health. Each CDR3 is given with its conserved first and last residue. D genes are given only for firm matches. The size entry is marked missing in some rows and otherwise reads once, few, many or a size class.

D,J,V,size,DNA,CDR3
.,TRBJ2-7,TRBV6-5,.,TGTGCCAGCAGTTACCGGGACGGGTCCTACGAGCAGTACTTC,CASSYRDGSYEQYF
.,TRBJ2-3,TRBV7-3,.,TGTGCCAGCAGCTCGGGACCATTCACAGATACGCAGTATTTT,CASSSGPFTDTQYF
.,TRBJ2-5,TRBV5-1,.,TGCGCCAGCAGCGCCAGCGGAGTTCAAGAGACCCAGTACTTC,CASSASGVQETQYF
.,TRBJ1-3,TRBV30,.,TGTGCCTGGAGCCGACGACACTCATCTGGAAACACCATATATTTT,CAWSRRHSSGNTIYF
.,TRBJ1-3,TRBV10-3,.,TGTGCCATCAGTGATCCAAGGGCCCCAACGCCCCACTCTGGAAACACCATATATTTT,CAISDPRAPTPHSGNTIYF
TRBD1,TRBJ2-5,TRBV29-1,.,TGCAGCGGTAAAACAGGGGATCAAGAGACCCAGTACTTC,CSGKTGDQETQYF
.,TRBJ2-1,TRBV2,.,TGTGCCAGCAGGCAGGGTTCTTCCTACAATGAGCAGTTCTTC,CASRQGSSYNEQFF
TRBD2,TRBJ2-3,TRBV10-1,.,TGCGCCAGCAGCGGACTAGCGGGAGGTCGGCACCCGCAGTATTTT,CASSGLAGGRHPQYF
TRBD2,TRBJ2-1,TRBV27,.,TGTGCCAGCAGTTTATTAGGGCTAGCGGAACTCAATGAGCAGTTCTTC,CASSLLGLAELNEQFF
.,TRBJ1-2,TRBV2,.,TGTGCCAGCAGTGATGGTGGCTACACCTTC,CASSDGGYTF
.,TRBJ2-7,TRBV29-1,.,TGCAGCGTTGAAGGGCCCTTGTCCTACGAGCAGTACTTC,CSVEGPLSYEQYF
.,TRBJ2-3,TRBV5-4,.,TGTGCCAGCAGGTTGACCGGGACTGAACGACGGGATACGCAGTATTTT,CASRLTGTERRDTQYF
.,TRBJ1-2,TRBV5-5,few,TGTGCCAGCAGCTTGGATCCCCTCCACAAGAACTATGGCTACACCTTC,CASSLDPLHKNYGYTF
.,TRBJ2-1,TRBV7-8,.,TGTGCCAGCAGCCACCGACAGGGAGGCAACAATGAGCAGTTCTTC,CASSHRQGGNNEQFF
.,TRBJ1-1,TRBV18,few,TGTGCCAGCTCACCTGCAGTGATGAACACTGAAGCTTTCTTT,CASSPAVMNTEAFF
TRBD2,TRBJ2-7,TRBV18,.,TGTGCCAGCTCACCAGGGGAGGGCTACTACGAGCAGTACTTC,CASSPGEGYYEQYF
.,TRBJ2-1,TRBV10-1,.,TGCGCCAGCAGTCGGGATACTCACGGGAGTGAGCAGTTCTTC,CASSRDTHGSEQFF